The present TCR beta chain was sequenced within a study of response to subunit inactivated influenza vaccine. A remark on this clonotype: The antigen is undetermined.

Germline CDR1 and CDR2: MNHEY and SVGEGT. The V and J ends lost 9 bases and 7 bases respectively, with 24 bases between them. CDR3 size: 15 residues. TCRdb analysed the RT-PCR reads with MiXCR anew, one entry per CDR3 protein. The profile shows about 580,000 distinct CDR3 sequences, around 13% of them singletons. Study-wide findings and caveats: After each seasonal influenza vaccination, few new T cells are recruited, the authors suggested.

The rearrangement links TRBV6-2 or TRBV6-3 to TRBJ1-1; D is possibly TRBD1 (5 bases). The sample was PBMCs from blood, taken approximately 12 days after vaccination. The origin of this receptor is a man over 45 who received an inactivated influenza vaccine. CDR3 protein: CAREYRDLAGDEAFF. DNA for the CDR3: TGTGCCAGAGAGTACCGGGACCTTGCGGGGGATGAAGCTTTCTTT.